This T cell receptor (beta chain) is from a study of blood T cells in healthy people across ages. CDR1 and CDR2 from the germline V gene are LGHDT and YNNKEL (reference sequence). Trimming left V 3 bases short and J 1 base short, with 6 bases between. The CDR3 has 14 amino acids. Next came a second PCR, run for 7 to 11 cycles, which used a sample-barcoded 5' primer along with a J-beta primer mix. TCRdb processed the 5' RACE reads anew with MiXCR; each CDR3 protein has one entry. The sample carries hundreds of thousands of distinct CDR3 sequences, roughly 25% recorded once. This sample was shared with a second study, whose subject was T cells of mothers and their children.

The sequence was obtained from a boy aged 10-17 years in good health. The sample taken for sequencing was blood. The chain uses TRBV3-1 and TRBJ2-2; D is ambiguous. The CDR3, as DNA: TGTGCCAGCAGCCAGAGCTTGAACACCGGGGAGCTGTTTTTT. This sequence encodes CASSQSLNTGELFF.